This T cell receptor (beta chain) was found in a study of T cell responses to AZD1222 COVID-19 vaccine. Study outcomes and limitations: White British ancestry dominated among donors, who included more females, and clonal diversity was possibly underestimated. Reportedly, close to half of spike-specific TCRs are directed against unmutated variant regions.

Worth noting for this clone: Its matching antigen is unknown.

With 0 bases removed from V and 4 bases from J, the gap between germline ends came to 12 bases. Germline CDR1 reads KGHSH; CDR2 reads LQKENI. CDR3 length equals 15 residues. TCRdb keeps only in-frame clones here, not all; method: immunoSEQ multiplex PCR. Altogether about 120,000 clones are present, approximately 90% being singletons, with the ten largest covering roughly 8.9%. The sequenced sample was peripheral blood, obtained on day 0 of AZD1222 vaccination. This sequence originates from an adult in good health. The chain uses TRBV18 and TRBJ1-1, with a tentative D call TRBD1 (6 bases). CDR3 DNA: TGTGCCAGCTCACCACCCAGGCAGGGGACCACTGAAGCTTTCTTT. Translated: CASSPPRQGTTEAFF.